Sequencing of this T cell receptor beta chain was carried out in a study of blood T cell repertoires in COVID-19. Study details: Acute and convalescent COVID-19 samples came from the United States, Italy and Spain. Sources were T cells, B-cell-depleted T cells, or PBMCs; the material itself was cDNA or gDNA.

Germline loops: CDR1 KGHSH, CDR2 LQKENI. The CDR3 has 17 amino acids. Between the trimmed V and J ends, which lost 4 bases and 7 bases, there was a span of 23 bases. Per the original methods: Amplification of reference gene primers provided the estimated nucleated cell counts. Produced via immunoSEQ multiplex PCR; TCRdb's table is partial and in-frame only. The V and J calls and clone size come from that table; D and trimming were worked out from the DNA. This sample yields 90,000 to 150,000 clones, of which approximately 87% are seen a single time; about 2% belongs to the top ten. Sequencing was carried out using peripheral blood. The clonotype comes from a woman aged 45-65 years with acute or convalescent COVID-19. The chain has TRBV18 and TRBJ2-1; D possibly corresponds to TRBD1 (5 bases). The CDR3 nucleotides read TGTGCCAGCTCACGACTCGTAACAGGATTCGATCGGAATGAGCAGTTCTTC. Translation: CASSRLVTGFDRNEQFF.